Below are 27 T cell receptor beta chains sequenced from a single sample in a study of blood T cell repertoires in COVID-19. This table comes from immunoSEQ multiplex PCR, and its TCRdb copy is limited to in-frame clones, with some not included. The profile shows about 29,000 clones, 77% of them singletons. The source material was peripheral blood. These receptors were obtained from a woman in her seventies with active or convalescent COVID-19.

This clone was found once. The chain combines TRBV20-1 with TRBJ2-3, with TRBD1 matching 9 bases. The J segment lost 2 bases and the V segment lost 3 bases, leaving 9 bases of the junction unmatched. CDR1 and CDR2 (germline): DFQATT, SNEGSKA (reference sequence). There are 16 residues in the CDR3. Here the CDR3 reads CSASKSGTGTTDTQYF. DNA for the CDR3: TGCAGTGCTAGTAAGTCCGGGACAGGGACCACAGATACGCAGTATTTT.

The V and J genes are TRBV7-2 and TRBJ1-1, with TRBD1 matching over 7 bases. The CDR3 spans 17 residues. V dropped 4 bases and J dropped 4; count of bases not matched to a gene: 15. Germline V gives CDR1 SGHTA, CDR2 FQGNSA. The CDR3 DNA is TGTGCCAGCAGCTCAATTCGAGACAGGGCGAGAGGCACTGAAGCTTTCTTT. It yields the protein CASSSIRDRARGTEAFF.

The J gene is TRBJ1-2, the V gene TRBV2; D is perhaps TRBD1 (6 bases). The CDR3 loop spans 13 amino acids. In germline, CDR1 is SNHLY, CDR2 FYNNEI. Trimming left V 3 bases short and J 6 bases short, with 11 bases between. The CDR3 is CASSEGTRHGYTF. As DNA, the CDR3 is TGTGCCAGCAGTGAGGGGACACGCCATGGCTACACCTTC. Drawing the rest from reference TRBV2 and TRBJ1-2, the complete variable domain is EPEVTQTPSHQVTQMGQEVILRCVPISNHLYFYWYRQILGQKVEFLVSFYNNEISEKSEIFDDQFSVERPDGSNFTLKIRSTKLEDSAMYFCASSEGTRHGYTFGSGTRLTVV.

The V and J genes are TRBV30 and TRBJ1-2; D uncertain. Trimming cost V 0 bases and J 0 bases, with 2 bases left between them. Germline loops: CDR1 GTSNPN, CDR2 SVGIG (reference sequence). This CDR3 comprises 12 residues. CDR3 protein: CAWSVTNYGYTF. As DNA, the CDR3 is TGTGCCTGGAGTGTTACTAACTATGGCTACACCTTC.

This sequence joins TRBV9 and TRBJ2-7, with 7 bases identical to TRBD2. V was clipped by 3 bases and J by 4 bases; unmatched bases: 7. CDR1 is SGDLS and CDR2 is YYNGEE in the germline V gene. The CDR3 length is 14 residues. The CDR3 DNA sequence: TGTGCCAGCAGCGCCACTAGCGCATCATACGAGCAGTACTTC. This encodes CASSATSASYEQYF.

The chain joins TRBV30 to TRBJ1-1; the D is unclear. V was cut by 4 bases and J by 4 bases, with 10 bases left in between. CDR1 is GTSNPN and CDR2 is SVGIG in the germline V gene (reference sequence). The CDR3 sequence is 12 residues long. DNA of the CDR3: TGTGCCTGGAACCCCCTGGCCACTGAAGCTTTCTTT. This sequence encodes CAWNPLATEAFF.

The V and J genes are TRBV30 and TRBJ2-5, with 16 bases lining up with TRBD2. Germline trimming cut 5 bases from V and 14 bases from J; bases unmatched to any gene: 5. The V gene's germline CDR1 is GTSNPN and CDR2 SVGIG (reference sequence). The CDR3 extends over 12 amino acids. The CDR3 nucleotides are TGTGCCTGGGGGACTAGCGGGGGGGCCTTCTACTTC. This codes for CAWGTSGGAFYF.

V and J are TRBV24-1 and TRBJ2-1; 9 bases map to TRBD2. J lost 1 base, V lost 3 bases, and 12 bases had no gene match. Germline V gene data show CDR1 as KGHDR and CDR2 as SFDVKD. This CDR3 comprises 19 residues. The CDR3 DNA sequence: TGTGCCACCAGTGATCGTTGGCTAGCGGGATCAATTTCCTACAATGAGCAGTTCTTC. This translates into CATSDRWLAGSISYNEQFF.

The genes are TRBV7-8 and TRBJ1-5, with 7 nucleotides matching TRBD1. CDR1 SGHVS and CDR2 FQNEAQ come from the germline V gene. V trimming: 5 bases; J trimming: 2 bases; junction bases outside the gene matches: 6. The CDR3 sequence is 15 residues long. CDR3 in DNA: TGTGCCAGCAGCATCCACGGACAGGGCAATCAGCCCCAGCATTTT. Its protein is CASSIHGQGNQPQHF. The variable domain in full, completed from reference TRBV7-8 and TRBJ1-5, reads GAGVSQSPRYKVAKRGQDVALRCDPISGHVSLFWYQQALGQGPEFLTYFQNEAQLDKSGLPSDRFFAERPEGSVSTLKIQRTQQEDSAVYLCASSIHGQGNQPQHFGDGTRLSIL.

The J gene is TRBJ1-2, the V gene TRBV30; no clear D. The CDR3 is 19 amino acids. The V gene lost 0 bases and the J gene lost 0 bases, with 23 bases spanning the gap. Germline lookup yields CDR1 GTSNPN and CDR2 SVGIG (reference sequence). CDR3 DNA: TGTGCCTGGAGTGTAGGCTCATGGAGGATCCCAGGAGCTAACTATGGCTACACCTTC. Protein sequence: CAWSVGSWRIPGANYGYTF.

V and J are TRBV29-1 and TRBJ1-1; D is unclear. V was pared by 4 bases and J by 4 bases, with 10 bases between. Germline V gene lookup returns CDR1 SQVTM and CDR2 ANQGSEA. This CDR3 spans 12 amino acids. For the CDR3, the DNA is TGCAGCGTTGCTGTCGCGGGCACTGAAGCTTTCTTT. Amino acid sequence: CSVAVAGTEAFF.

This clone was seen only once. The rearrangement links TRBV12-5 to TRBJ2-7; D not certain. V lost 4 bases, J lost 4 bases, and 8 bases lay in between. This CDR3 contains 12 residues. Germline V lookup: CDR1 LGHNT, CDR2 FRNRAP. CDR3 DNA sequence: TGTGCTAGTGGTTCCTACTATTACGAGCAGTACTTC. This sequence encodes CASGSYYYEQYF.

DNA of the CDR3: TGCAGCGTTAGCGGGAGGGCCGAGAATGAGCAGTTCTTC. Residues: CSVSGRAENEQFF. The genes are TRBV29-1 and TRBJ2-1; 10 bases line up with TRBD2. Germline V gene lookup returns CDR1 SQVTM and CDR2 ANQGSEA. This CDR3 has 13 amino acids. The J segment lost 7 bases and the V segment lost 5 bases, leaving 5 bases of the junction unmatched.

This clone was observed a few times. The chain has TRBV30 and TRBJ1-2, with 7 nucleotides matching TRBD1. Germline loops: CDR1 GTSNPN, CDR2 SVGIG (reference sequence). The CDR3 runs 13 residues. The junction had 3 bases not matched to a gene; V was cut back by 2 bases and J by 3 bases. DNA of the CDR3: TGTGCCTGGAGTAGGGGGCAGTACTATGGCTACACCTTC. Its translation is CAWSRGQYYGYTF.

This clone turned up a few times. The chain employs TRBV29-1 and TRBJ1-1, with 8 bases that match TRBD1. CDR1 SQVTM and CDR2 ANQGSEA come from the germline V gene. V lost 6 bases to trimming and J lost 4 bases; unmatched junction nucleotides: 10. The CDR3 extends over 14 amino acids. The CDR3 is CSVPTNTGGTEAFF. The CDR3 bases are TGCAGCGTCCCAACCAACACAGGGGGCACTGAAGCTTTCTTT.

V gene TRBV28 combines with J gene TRBJ2-7; 7 nucleotides agree with TRBD2. V trimming: 4 bases; J trimming: 4 bases; junction bases outside the gene matches: 7. This CDR3 contains 14 residues. Looked up from germline, CDR1 is MDHEN and CDR2 is SYDVKM. CDR3 bases: TGTGCCAGCAGTTGGGGGGGGAGGGCTTACGAGCAGTACTTC. Translating gives CASSWGGRAYEQYF. The full variable domain, completed using reference TRBV28 and TRBJ2-7, is DVKVTQSSRYLVKRTGEKVFLECVQDMDHENMFWYRQDPGLGLRLIYFSYDVKMKEKGDIPEGYSVSREKKERFSLILESASTNQTSMYLCASSWGGRAYEQYFGPGTRLTVT.

The V and J genes are TRBV25-1 and TRBJ2-1, with 9 bases identical to TRBD1. V lost 2 bases and J lost 7; bases outside the gene matches: 12. Germline-derived CDR1 and CDR2 are MGHDK and SYGVNS. The CDR3 has 17 residues. The CDR3 region is CASSEIPGTGPGNEQFF. In DNA form, the CDR3 reads TGTGCCAGCAGTGAAATACCCGGGACAGGGCCTGGGAATGAGCAGTTCTTC.

The V and J genes are TRBV11-3 and TRBJ2-7, with 10 bases identical to TRBD1. The V gene's germline CDR1 is SGHNT and CDR2 YENEEA. The CDR3 contains 17 residues. V dropped 5 bases and J dropped 5; count of bases not matched to a gene: 15. DNA for the CDR3: TGTGCCAGCAGCCAAACGACAGGGGGCTTAAACTTCGACGAGCAGTACTTC. It yields the protein CASSQTTGGLNFDEQYF.

V is TRBV3-1 (or the pseudogene TRBV3-2) and J is TRBJ1-2; D possibly corresponds to TRBD1 (5 bases). The CDR3 extends over 14 amino acids. Trimming removed 6 bases from V and 5 bases from J, with 16 bases in between. The germline V gene encodes CDR1 LGHDT and CDR2 YNNKEL (reference sequence). The CDR3 region is CASSPGTLEYGYTF. The DNA for the CDR3 is TGTGCCAGCAGTCCCGGGACTCTGGAATATGGCTACACCTTC.

The chain couples TRBV28 to TRBJ2-1; D not certain. Per germline, CDR1 MDHEN and CDR2 SYDVKM. This CDR3 is 14 amino acids long. V gave up 3 bases and J gave up 0 bases, with 6 bases separating them. Written as DNA, the CDR3 is TGTGCCAGCAGTTTCAGGCACTCCTACAATGAGCAGTTCTTC. Translated: CASSFRHSYNEQFF.

The rearrangement links TRBV15 to TRBJ2-6, with D maybe TRBD2 (5 bases). With 3 bases removed from V and 2 bases from J, the gap between germline ends came to 8 bases. There are 15 residues in the CDR3. Germline CDR1 is LNHNV and CDR2 is YYDKDF (reference sequence). CDR3 nucleotide sequence: TGTGCCACCAGCAGTTACGGGACTGGGGCCAACGTCCTGACTTTC. Protein sequence: CATSSYGTGANVLTF. The full variable domain, with the rest looked up from reference TRBV15 and TRBJ2-6, is DAMVIQNPRYQVTQFGKPVTLSCSQTLNHNVMYWYQQKSSQAPKLLFHYYDKDFNNEADTPDNFQSRRPNTSFCFLDIRSPGLGDTAMYLCATSSYGTGANVLTFGAGSRLTVL.

The V and J genes are TRBV7-2 and TRBJ1-5; the match to TRBD1 covers 7 bases. V was pared by 5 bases and J by 1 base, with 5 bases of the junction left unmatched. The CDR3 is 15 amino acids. The germline V gene encodes CDR1 SGHTA and CDR2 FQGNSA. The CDR3 loop reads CASSPHRGSNQPQHF. The CDR3 DNA reads as TGTGCCAGCAGCCCTCACAGGGGAAGCAATCAGCCCCAGCATTTT.

The chain has TRBV5-6 and TRBJ2-3; perhaps TRBD2 as D (5 bases). Trimming stripped 3 bases from V and 0 bases from J, with 11 bases between. The CDR3 totals 15 residues. Germline assignment: CDR1 SGHDT and CDR2 YYEEEE. CDR3 residues: CASSSSPGSTDTQYF. CDR3 sequence (DNA): TGTGCCAGCAGCTCGTCGCCGGGAAGCACAGATACGCAGTATTTT.

This chain links TRBV6-5 with TRBJ1-1; 8 bases are shared with TRBD1. Trimming at V came to 6 bases and at J to 10 bases, leaving 4 bases not matched to a gene. Germline-derived CDR1 and CDR2 are MNHEY and SVGAGI. The CDR3 covers 11 residues. The CDR3: CASRGQEGAFF. For the CDR3, the DNA is TGTGCCAGCAGGGGACAGGAGGGAGCTTTCTTT.

The V gene is TRBV29-1, the J gene TRBJ1-3; TRBD1 matches 7 bases. There are 15 residues in the CDR3. V lost 7 bases, J lost 0 bases, and 9 bases stayed unmatched. The germline gives CDR1 SQVTM, CDR2 ANQGSEA. The CDR3 DNA sequence: TGCAGCGCCGGCGTAGGGGGCTTCTCTGGAAACACCATATATTTT. This translates into CSAGVGGFSGNTIYF.

The chain has TRBV5-1 and TRBJ2-5, with 12 bases identical to TRBD2. The CDR3 is 16 amino acids. V gave up 1 base and J gave up 5 bases; unmatched junction bases: 6. The germline V gene has CDR1 SGHRS and CDR2 YFSETQ. The CDR3 here is CASSLTSGGPRETQYF. DNA for the CDR3: TGCGCCAGCAGCTTGACTAGCGGGGGGCCTCGGGAGACCCAGTACTTC.

This clone was seen just once. This chain connects TRBV5-1 to TRBJ1-2, with 7 nucleotides matching TRBD1. Germline CDR1 and CDR2: SGHRS and YFSETQ. V trimming: 3 bases; J trimming: 4 bases; junction bases outside the gene matches: 9. This CDR3 spans 15 amino acids. Written as DNA, the CDR3 is TGCGCCAGCAGCTGGGACAGTCAGGCCTCCTATGGCTACACCTTC. Its protein product is CASSWDSQASYGYTF.